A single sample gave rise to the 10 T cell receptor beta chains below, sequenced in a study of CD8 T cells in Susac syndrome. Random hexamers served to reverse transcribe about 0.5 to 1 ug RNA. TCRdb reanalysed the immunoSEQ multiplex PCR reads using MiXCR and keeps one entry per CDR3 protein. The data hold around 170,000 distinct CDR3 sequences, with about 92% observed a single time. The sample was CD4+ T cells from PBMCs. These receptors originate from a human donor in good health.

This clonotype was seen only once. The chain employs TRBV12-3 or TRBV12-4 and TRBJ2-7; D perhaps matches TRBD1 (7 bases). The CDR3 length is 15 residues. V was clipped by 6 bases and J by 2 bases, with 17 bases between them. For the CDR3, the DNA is TGTGCCAGCAGGGACAACAGGGGAGGCGCCTACGAGCAGTACTTC. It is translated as CASRDNRGGAYEQYF.

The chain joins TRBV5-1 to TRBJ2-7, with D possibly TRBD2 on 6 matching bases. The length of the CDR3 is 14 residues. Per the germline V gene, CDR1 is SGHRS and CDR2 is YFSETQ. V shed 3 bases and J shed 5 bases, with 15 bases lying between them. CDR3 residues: CASSSNVGGDEQYF. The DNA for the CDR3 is TGCGCCAGCAGCTCCAATGTGGGCGGGGACGAGCAGTACTTC.

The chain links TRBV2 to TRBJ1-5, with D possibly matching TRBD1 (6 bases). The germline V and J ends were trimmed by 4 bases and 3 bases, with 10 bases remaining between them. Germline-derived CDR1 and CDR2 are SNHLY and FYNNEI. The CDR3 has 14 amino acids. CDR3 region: CASSGDTDNQPQHF. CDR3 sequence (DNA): TGTGCCAGCAGTGGGGACACCGACAATCAGCCCCAGCATTTT.

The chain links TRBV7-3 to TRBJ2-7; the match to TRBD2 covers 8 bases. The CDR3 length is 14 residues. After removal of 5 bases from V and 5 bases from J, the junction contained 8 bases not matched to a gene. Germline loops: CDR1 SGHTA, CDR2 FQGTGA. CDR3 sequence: CASSPRGGSDEQYF. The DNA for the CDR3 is TGTGCCAGCAGCCCGCGCGGGGGGAGCGACGAGCAGTACTTC.

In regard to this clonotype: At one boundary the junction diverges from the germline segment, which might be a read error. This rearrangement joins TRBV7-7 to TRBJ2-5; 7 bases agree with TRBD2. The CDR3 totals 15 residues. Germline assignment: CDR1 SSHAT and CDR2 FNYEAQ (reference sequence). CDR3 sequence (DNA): TGTGCTAGCAGCTTATCGACTAGCCGTACCGAGACCCAGTACTTC. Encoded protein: CASSLSTSRTETQYF.

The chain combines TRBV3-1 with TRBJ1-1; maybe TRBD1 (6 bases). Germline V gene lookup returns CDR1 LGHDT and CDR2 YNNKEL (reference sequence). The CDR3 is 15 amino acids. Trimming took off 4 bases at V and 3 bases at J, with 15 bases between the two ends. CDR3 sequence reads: CASSLQGRGDTEAFF. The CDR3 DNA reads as TGTGCCAGCAGCCTTCAGGGGAGAGGGGACACTGAAGCTTTCTTT.

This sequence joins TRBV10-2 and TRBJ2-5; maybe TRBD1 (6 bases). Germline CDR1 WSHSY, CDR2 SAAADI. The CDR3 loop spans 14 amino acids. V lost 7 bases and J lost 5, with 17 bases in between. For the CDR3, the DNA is TGCGCCAGCACTCCTAGACAGGTATACGAGACCCAGTACTTC. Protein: CASTPRQVYETQYF.

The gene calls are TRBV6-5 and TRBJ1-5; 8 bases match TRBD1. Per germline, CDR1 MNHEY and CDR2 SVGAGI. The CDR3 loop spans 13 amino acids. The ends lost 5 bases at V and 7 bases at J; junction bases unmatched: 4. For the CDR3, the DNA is TGTGCCAGCAGTAGGACAGGGACCCAGCCCCAGCATTTT. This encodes CASSRTGTQPQHF.

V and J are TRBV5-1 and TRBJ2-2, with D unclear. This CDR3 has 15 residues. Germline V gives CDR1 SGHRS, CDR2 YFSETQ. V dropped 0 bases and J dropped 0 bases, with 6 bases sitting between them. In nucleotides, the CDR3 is TGCGCCAGCAGCTTGGAACCTGCGAACACCGGGGAGCTGTTTTTT. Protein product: CASSLEPANTGELFF.

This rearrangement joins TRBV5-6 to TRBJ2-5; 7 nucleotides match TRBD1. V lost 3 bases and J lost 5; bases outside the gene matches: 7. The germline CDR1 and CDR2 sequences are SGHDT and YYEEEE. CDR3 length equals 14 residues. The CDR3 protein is CASSSTGAMETQYF. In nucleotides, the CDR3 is TGTGCCAGCAGCTCCACAGGGGCAATGGAGACCCAGTACTTC.